These 20 T cell receptor beta chains were sequenced from one sample in a study of blood T cells in healthy people across ages. For the second PCR, which ran for about 7 to 11 cycles, a sample-barcoded 5' primer and a J-beta primer mix were used. Each CDR3 protein is one row after TCRdb ran MiXCR on the 5' RACE reads. The sample has 1.5 million to 2 million distinct CDR3 sequences, roughly 27% seen once. Sequencing input: blood. Receptor source: a woman aged 30 to 39 in good health.

V gene TRBV19 combines with J gene TRBJ2-1; 10 nucleotides match TRBD2. Germline loops: CDR1 LNHDA, CDR2 SQIVND (reference sequence). CDR3 size: 14 residues. V was clipped by 10 bases and J by 5 bases; unmatched bases: 8. The CDR3 loop reads CATRGLATHNEQFF. The CDR3 coding sequence is TGTGCCACCAGGGGACTAGCGACCCACAATGAGCAGTTCTTC.

This chain connects TRBV7-2 to TRBJ2-7; the D gene is possibly TRBD1 (6 bases). V gave up 5 bases and J gave up 2 bases, with 16 bases separating them. The germline gives CDR1 SGHTA, CDR2 FQGNSA. The CDR3 length is 15 residues. This CDR3 reads CASSTRRDKTYEQYF. The CDR3 nucleotides read TGTGCCAGCAGCACGCGCCGGGACAAAACCTACGAGCAGTACTTC.

The chain couples TRBV20-1 to TRBJ2-5; D may correspond to TRBD1 or TRBD2 (5 bases each). Germline values: CDR1 DFQATT, CDR2 SNEGSKA (reference sequence). The CDR3 totals 14 residues. V shed 5 bases and J shed 5 bases, with 18 bases lying between them. The CDR3 DNA follows: TGCAGTGCTGCCTTCCAGGCTTGGGGGGAGACCCAGTACTTC. Encoded protein: CSAAFQAWGETQYF.

In this sample, this clonotype turned up many times. CDR3: CASSTSPGTGAGEQYF. DNA of the CDR3: TGTGCCAGCAGCACCAGTCCCGGGACAGGGGCGGGGGAGCAGTACTTC. This chain connects TRBV7-2 to TRBJ2-7; 10 bases are shared with TRBD1. Per germline, CDR1 SGHTA and CDR2 FQGNSA. The CDR3 is 16 residues long. V dropped 5 bases and J dropped 7; count of bases not matched to a gene: 14.

The V call is TRBV4-3, the J call TRBJ2-1; D unclear. The CDR3 covers 13 residues. In germline, CDR1 is LGHNA, CDR2 YSLEER. Trimming stripped 4 bases from V and 8 bases from J, with 12 bases between. The CDR3 region has the DNA TGCGCCAGCAGCCCCCTGAACTCGGATGAGCAGTTCTTC. Its protein is CASSPLNSDEQFF.

This clonotype was seen ten or more times. This chain links TRBV20-1 with TRBJ2-1; D ambiguous. The CDR3 loop spans 15 amino acids. Trimming removed 6 bases from V and 7 bases from J, with 22 bases in between. From germline, CDR1 is DFQATT and CDR2 SNEGSKA (reference sequence). CDR3 amino acids: CSASPDTSRRNEQFF. CDR3 DNA sequence: TGCAGTGCCTCCCCAGATACCTCCCGTAGGAATGAGCAGTTCTTC.

There are many counts of this clonotype. The chain combines TRBV27 with TRBJ2-4; D unclear. The CDR3 runs to 13 residues. CDR1 and CDR2 from the germline V gene are MNHEY and SMNVEV (reference sequence). V lost 3 bases to trimming and J lost 7 bases, with 10 bases between them. The DNA of the CDR3 is TGTGCCAGCAGTTTTTCCAAAGCCAACATTCAGTACTTC. As protein: CASSFSKANIQYF.

Regarding this clonotype: A read error may account for a junction end that differs from germline. The chain couples TRBV5-1 to TRBJ2-3; weak D call: TRBD1 (5 bases). From germline, CDR1 is SGHRS and CDR2 YFSETQ. The CDR3 length is 15 residues. CDR3 loop: CASSLNLPGTGTQYF. CDR3 DNA: TGCGCCAGCAGCCTTAATCTCCCCGGCACAGGTACGCAGTATTTT.

The V and J genes are TRBV3-1 and TRBJ2-1, with 10 bases identical to TRBD1. The CDR3 contains 15 residues. V shed 5 bases, J shed 8 bases, and the junction held 9 bases outside the gene matches. The germline V gene has CDR1 LGHDT and CDR2 YNNKEL (reference sequence). CDR3 nucleotides: TGTGCCAGCAGCACTCCGGGACAGGGGATCTATGAGCAGTTCTTC. Translation gives CASSTPGQGIYEQFF.

This clonotype was counted many times. As DNA, the CDR3 is TGCAGCTCAGCCTGGGGGTACAATGAGCAGTTCTTC. Amino acids: CSSAWGYNEQFF. This rearrangement joins TRBV29-1 to TRBJ2-1; D possibly uses TRBD1 or TRBD2 (5 bases each). Trimming shortened V by 8 bases and J by 4 bases, and 12 bases separated the two germline ends. The CDR3 has 12 amino acids. In germline, CDR1 is SQVTM, CDR2 ANQGSEA.

This clonotype has ten or more counts. The rearrangement uses TRBV5-1 and TRBJ2-3, with D possibly matching TRBD2 (6 bases). Trimming pared 0 bases from V and 6 bases from J, leaving 11 bases between. Per germline, CDR1 SGHRS and CDR2 YFSETQ. CDR3 length: 14 residues. The CDR3 DNA sequence: TGCGCCAGCAGCTTGGGAGGAGGGATTGATACGCAGTATTTT. Translated: CASSLGGGIDTQYF.

In its sample, this clonotype was seen many times. The chain has TRBV12-3 or TRBV12-4 and TRBJ2-1, with 11 bases fitting TRBD2. Trimming at V came to 7 bases and at J to 12 bases, leaving 14 bases not matched to a gene. This CDR3 has 15 amino acids. The chain's CDR3 is CASTSLAGEPMTQFF. The CDR3, as DNA: TGTGCCAGCACCTCACTAGCGGGGGAACCAATGACGCAGTTCTTC.

Only a few counts were recorded for this clonotype. The chain uses TRBV5-5 and TRBJ2-7; 11 bases are shared with TRBD2. CDR3 size: 16 residues. The trim removed 1 base at V and 6 bases at J, leaving 9 bases unmatched. Germline V gene data show CDR1 as SGHKS and CDR2 as YYEKEE (reference sequence). CDR3 sequence: CASSLIAGGPGGEQYF. The CDR3 nucleotides are TGTGCCAGCAGCTTGATAGCGGGAGGGCCCGGAGGCGAGCAGTACTTC.

Notes on this clonotype: A much more abundant neighbour one base away suggests this may be a read error. This chain connects TRBV27 to TRBJ2-4; perhaps TRBD1 as D (6 bases). The DNA end is more similar to TRBJ2-7, so the J call may be wrong. The CDR3 extends over 15 amino acids. Germline values: CDR1 MNHEY, CDR2 SMNVEV (reference sequence). The CDR3 loop is CASGLTRGHQYEQYF. DNA of the CDR3: TGTGCCAGCGGTTTAACTAGGGGACATCAATACGAGCAGTACTTC.

A remark on this clonotype: One base away lies a much larger clone, so this may be a sequencing read error. This chain uses TRBV15 with TRBJ1-2; D is ambiguous. Germline loops: CDR1 LNHNV, CDR2 YYDKDF (reference sequence). This CDR3 spans 14 amino acids. V lost 0 bases and J lost 3, with 8 bases in between. CDR3 coding DNA: TGTGCCACCAGCAGAGAAGGCGTGGACTATGGCTACACCTTC. It yields the protein CATSREGVDYGYTF.

The rearrangement uses TRBV5-4 and TRBJ2-1; 7 nucleotides line up with TRBD2. The V gene's germline CDR1 is SGHNT and CDR2 YYREEE (reference sequence). V shed 4 bases, J shed 10 bases, and the junction held 11 bases outside the gene matches. This CDR3 region has 14 residues. The CDR3 sequence: CASSPLAGPGEQFF. The CDR3 DNA sequence: TGTGCCAGCAGCCCCTTAGCGGGCCCGGGAGAGCAGTTCTTC.

There are a few counts of this clonotype. The chain uses TRBV7-9 and TRBJ1-4; a weak D match, TRBD1 (6 bases). V lost 4 bases and J lost 3, with 15 bases in between. This CDR3 contains 16 residues. The V gene's germline CDR1 is SEHNR and CDR2 FQNEAQ (reference sequence). In DNA form, the CDR3 reads TGTGCCAGCAGCTCAAACCGGGGGGCAGCTAATGAAAAACTGTTTTTT. Protein sequence: CASSSNRGAANEKLFF. Drawing the rest from reference TRBV7-9 and TRBJ1-4, the complete variable domain is DTGVSQNPRHKITKRGQNVTFRCDPISEHNRLYWYRQTLGQGPEFLTYFQNEAQLEKSRLLSDRFSAERPKGSFSTLEIQRTEQGDSAMYLCASSSNRGAANEKLFFGSGTQLSVL.

This clonotype has a handful of counts. This chain uses TRBV4-1 with TRBJ2-1; D call uncertain. The CDR3 is 15 amino acids. The germline gives CDR1 MGHRA, CDR2 YSYEKL. Trimming removed 5 bases at V and 4 bases at J, with 15 bases between. In nucleotides, the CDR3 is TGCGCCAGCAGCGTAGGACGGGCCCTTTACAATGAGCAGTTCTTC. Amino acids: CASSVGRALYNEQFF.

A few counts support this clonotype. The V gene is TRBV5-1, the J gene TRBJ1-5; the match to TRBD1 covers 12 bases. This CDR3 contains 15 residues. The germline gives CDR1 SGHRS, CDR2 YFSETQ. J was trimmed by 5 bases and V by 4 bases; bases with no gene match: 4. In DNA form, the CDR3 reads TGCGCCAGCAGCACAGGGACAGGGGGCGATCAGCCCCAGCATTTT. Translating gives CASSTGTGGDQPQHF.

The rearrangement joins TRBV27 to TRBJ2-3; D might be TRBD1 or TRBD2, each matching 5 bases. The germline gives CDR1 MNHEY, CDR2 SMNVEV (reference sequence). The CDR3 extends over 16 amino acids. With 5 bases removed from V and 2 bases from J, the gap between germline ends came to 17 bases. The CDR3 region has the DNA TGTGCCAGCAGTCCCCGGTGGGGGTTATCCACAGATACGCAGTATTTT. The encoded protein is CASSPRWGLSTDTQYF.